Here is one T cell receptor beta chain with its context. This sample was included in a study of cytomegalovirus exposure and HLA in healthy donors. Both 60 Vbeta primers and 13 Jbeta primers went into the PCR. Sequenced by immunoSEQ multiplex PCR; TCRdb stores in-frame clones only, minus some. The table includes 96,000 or so clones, around 74% detected once. With V trimmed by 2 bases and J by 4 bases, 6 bases remained unmatched. The length of the CDR3 is 15 residues. Germline loops: CDR1 MNHNY, CDR2 SVGAGI (reference sequence). The rearrangement joins TRBV6-6 to TRBJ1-1; 8 bases map to TRBD1. The clonotype was recovered from a female donor in good health and CMV-seropositive. The sample comprised PBMCs. The CDR3 DNA is TGTGCCAGCAGTTACCCAGGGGGCAGGAGCACTGAAGCTTTCTTT. It yields the protein CASSYPGGRSTEAFF.